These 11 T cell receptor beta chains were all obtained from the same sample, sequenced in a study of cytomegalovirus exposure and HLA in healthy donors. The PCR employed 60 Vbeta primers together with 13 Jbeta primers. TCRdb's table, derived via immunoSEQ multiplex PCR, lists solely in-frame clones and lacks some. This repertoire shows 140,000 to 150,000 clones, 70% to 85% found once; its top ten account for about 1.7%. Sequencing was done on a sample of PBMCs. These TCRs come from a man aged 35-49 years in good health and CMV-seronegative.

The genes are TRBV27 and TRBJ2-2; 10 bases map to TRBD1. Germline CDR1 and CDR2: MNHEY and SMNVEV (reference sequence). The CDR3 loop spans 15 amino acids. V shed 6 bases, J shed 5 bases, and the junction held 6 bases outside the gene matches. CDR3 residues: CASRSLGQGTGELFF. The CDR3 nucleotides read TGTGCCAGCAGATCCCTGGGACAGGGGACCGGGGAGCTGTTTTTT.

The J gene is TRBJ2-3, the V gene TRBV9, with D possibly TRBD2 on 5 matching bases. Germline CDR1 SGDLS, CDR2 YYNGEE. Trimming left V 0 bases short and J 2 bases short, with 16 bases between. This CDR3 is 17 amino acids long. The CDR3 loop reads CASSVAGRGPITDTQYF. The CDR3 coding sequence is TGTGCCAGCAGCGTAGCGGGGAGAGGACCTATCACAGATACGCAGTATTTT. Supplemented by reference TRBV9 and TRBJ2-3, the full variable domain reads DSGVTQTPKHLITATGQRVTLRCSPRSGDLSVYWYQQSLDQGLQFLIQYYNGEERAKGNILERFSAQQFPDLHSELNLSSLELGDSALYFCASSVAGRGPITDTQYFGPGTRLTVL.

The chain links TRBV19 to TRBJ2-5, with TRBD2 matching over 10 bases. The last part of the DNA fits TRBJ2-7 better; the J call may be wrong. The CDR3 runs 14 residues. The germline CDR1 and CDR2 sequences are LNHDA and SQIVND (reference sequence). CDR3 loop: CASSLSGRPYEQYF. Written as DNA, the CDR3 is TGTGCCAGTAGCCTTAGCGGGAGGCCCTACGAGCAGTACTTC.

CDR3 protein: CASSQDWRPSYEQYF. The CDR3 coding sequence is TGTGCCAGCAGCCAAGATTGGCGGCCCTCCTACGAGCAGTACTTC. The chain links TRBV4-2 to TRBJ2-7; D unclear. V was trimmed by 0 bases and J by 0 bases, leaving 9 bases between them. This CDR3 contains 15 residues. Germline CDR1 and CDR2: LGHNA and YNFKEQ.

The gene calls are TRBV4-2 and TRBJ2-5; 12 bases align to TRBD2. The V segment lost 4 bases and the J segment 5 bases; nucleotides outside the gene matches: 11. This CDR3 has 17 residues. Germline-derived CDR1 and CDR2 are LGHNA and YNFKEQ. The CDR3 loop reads CASSPALAGGPRETQYF. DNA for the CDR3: TGTGCCAGCAGCCCGGCCCTAGCGGGGGGGCCGAGGGAGACCCAGTACTTC.

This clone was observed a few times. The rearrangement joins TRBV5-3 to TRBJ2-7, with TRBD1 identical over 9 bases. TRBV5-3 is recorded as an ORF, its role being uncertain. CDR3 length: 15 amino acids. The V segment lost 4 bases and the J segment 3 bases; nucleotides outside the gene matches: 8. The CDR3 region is CARSGRGQGLYEQYF. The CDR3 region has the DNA TGTGCCAGAAGCGGCCGGGGACAGGGCCTCTACGAGCAGTACTTC.

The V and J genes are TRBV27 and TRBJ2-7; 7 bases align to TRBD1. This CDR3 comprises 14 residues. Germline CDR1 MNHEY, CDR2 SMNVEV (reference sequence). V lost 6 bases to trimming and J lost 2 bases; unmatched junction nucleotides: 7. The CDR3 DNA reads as TGTGCCAGCAGCCTCTTCGGGACAGCCTACGAGCAGTACTTC. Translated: CASSLFGTAYEQYF.

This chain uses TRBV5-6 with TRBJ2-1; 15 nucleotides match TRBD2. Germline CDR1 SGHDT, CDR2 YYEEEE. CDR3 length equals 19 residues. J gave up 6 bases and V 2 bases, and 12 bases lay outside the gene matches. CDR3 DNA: TGTGCCAGCAGCTTTGGACTAGCGGGGGGGGACCCGCCCGGCAATGAGCAGTTCTTC. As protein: CASSFGLAGGDPPGNEQFF.

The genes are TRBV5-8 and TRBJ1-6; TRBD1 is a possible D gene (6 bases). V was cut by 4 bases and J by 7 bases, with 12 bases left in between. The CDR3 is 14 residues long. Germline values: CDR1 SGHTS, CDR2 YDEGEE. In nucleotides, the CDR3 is TGTGCCAGCAGCCCCCAGGGGCCAAATTCACCCCTCCACTTT. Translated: CASSPQGPNSPLHF.

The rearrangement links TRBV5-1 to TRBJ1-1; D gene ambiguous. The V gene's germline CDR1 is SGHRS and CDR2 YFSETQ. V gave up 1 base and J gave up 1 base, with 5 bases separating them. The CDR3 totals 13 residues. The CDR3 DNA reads TGCGCCAGCAGCTTGTTACAGAACACTGAAGCTTTCTTT. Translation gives CASSLLQNTEAFF.

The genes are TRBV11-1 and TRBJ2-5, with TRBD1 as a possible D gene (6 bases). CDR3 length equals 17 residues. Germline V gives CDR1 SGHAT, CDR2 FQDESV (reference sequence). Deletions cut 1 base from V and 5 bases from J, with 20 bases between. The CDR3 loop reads CASSLGDVGGRGETQYF. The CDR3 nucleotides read TGTGCCAGCAGCTTAGGAGATGTTGGGGGCCGAGGGGAGACCCAGTACTTC. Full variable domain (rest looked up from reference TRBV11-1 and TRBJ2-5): EAEVAQSPRYKITEKSQAVAFWCDPISGHATLYWYRQILGQGPELLVQFQDESVVDDSQLPKDRFSAERLKGVDSTLKIQPAELGDSAMYLCASSLGDVGGRGETQYFGPGTRLLVL.